The clone carrying this T cell receptor beta chain was seen repeatedly, ten times or more. Its specificity is unknown. This entry is derived from a study of T cell repertoires in cytomegalovirus infection. Background on the study: Indications came from public TCR beta signatures; they pointed to CMV infection and to a matching HLA type.

TCRdb processed the reads anew with MiXCR; each CDR3 protein has one entry. Among around 440,000 distinct CDR3 sequences, around 11% were seen once, and the ten largest hold roughly 10%. This CDR3 is 14 amino acids long. Trimming removed 2 bases at V and 4 bases at J, with 11 bases between. Per germline, CDR1 DFQATT and CDR2 SNEGSKA (reference sequence). Notes on the study in general: It was HLA-C-restricted CMV-specific TCR beta clonotypes that dominated the response ex vivo.

The chain employs TRBV20-1 and TRBJ2-2, with D possibly matching TRBD1 (5 bases). The TCR was taken from a human donor in good health (CMV status not recorded). Some clones in this sample may be carry-over from other donors' samples. Material for sequencing was PBMCs. The CDR3 region is CSARLGASTGELFF. CDR3 sequence (DNA): TGCAGTGCTAGACTAGGGGCGAGCACCGGGGAGCTGTTTTTT.